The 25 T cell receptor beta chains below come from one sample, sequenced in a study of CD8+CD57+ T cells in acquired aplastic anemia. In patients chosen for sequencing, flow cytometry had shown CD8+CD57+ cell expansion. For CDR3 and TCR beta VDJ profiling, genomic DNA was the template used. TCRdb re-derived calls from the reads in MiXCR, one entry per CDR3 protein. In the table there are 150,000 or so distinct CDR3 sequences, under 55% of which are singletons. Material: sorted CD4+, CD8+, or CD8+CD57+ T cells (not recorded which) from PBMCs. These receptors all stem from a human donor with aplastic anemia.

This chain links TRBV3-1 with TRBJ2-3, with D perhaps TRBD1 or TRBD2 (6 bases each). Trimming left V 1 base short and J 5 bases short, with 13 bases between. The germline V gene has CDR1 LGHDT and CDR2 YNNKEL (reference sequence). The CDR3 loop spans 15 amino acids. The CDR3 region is CASSQGIGGGDTQYF. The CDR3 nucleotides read TGTGCCAGCAGCCAAGGAATAGGGGGAGGAGATACGCAGTATTTT.

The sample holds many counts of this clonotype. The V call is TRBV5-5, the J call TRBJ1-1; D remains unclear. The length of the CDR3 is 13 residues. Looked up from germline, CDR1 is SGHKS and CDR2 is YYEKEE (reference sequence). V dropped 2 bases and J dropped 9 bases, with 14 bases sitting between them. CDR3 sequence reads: CASSFLGDIQAFF. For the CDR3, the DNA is TGTGCCAGCAGCTTTCTTGGAGACATACAAGCTTTCTTT.

CDR3 loop: CASSDPNYGYTF. CDR3 in DNA: TGTGCCAGCAGTGACCCTAACTATGGCTACACCTTC. The rearrangement uses TRBV2 and TRBJ1-2; D is uncertain. Germline assignment: CDR1 SNHLY and CDR2 FYNNEI. The CDR3 has 12 residues. V shed 3 bases and J shed 0 bases, with 2 bases lying between them.

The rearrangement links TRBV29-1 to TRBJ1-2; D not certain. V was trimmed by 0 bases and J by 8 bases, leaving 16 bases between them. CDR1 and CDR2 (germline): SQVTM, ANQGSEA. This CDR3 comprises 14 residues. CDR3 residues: CSVEETDKREGYTF. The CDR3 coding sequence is TGCAGCGTTGAAGAAACCGACAAGAGAGAGGGCTACACCTTC.

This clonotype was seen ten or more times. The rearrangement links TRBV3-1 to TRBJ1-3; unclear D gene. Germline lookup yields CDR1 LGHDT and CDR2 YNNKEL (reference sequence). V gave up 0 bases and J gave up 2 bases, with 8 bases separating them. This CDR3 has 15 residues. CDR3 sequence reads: CASSQDHTAGNTIYF. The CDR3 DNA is TGTGCCAGCAGCCAAGATCACACAGCTGGAAACACCATATATTTT.

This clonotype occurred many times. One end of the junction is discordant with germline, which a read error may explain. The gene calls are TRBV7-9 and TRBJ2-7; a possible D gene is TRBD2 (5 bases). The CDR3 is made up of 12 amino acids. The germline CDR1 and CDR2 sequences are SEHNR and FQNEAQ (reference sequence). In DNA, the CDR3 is TGTGCCAGCAGTTTAGGAGGTGACGAGCAGTACTTC. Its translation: CASSLGGDEQYF.

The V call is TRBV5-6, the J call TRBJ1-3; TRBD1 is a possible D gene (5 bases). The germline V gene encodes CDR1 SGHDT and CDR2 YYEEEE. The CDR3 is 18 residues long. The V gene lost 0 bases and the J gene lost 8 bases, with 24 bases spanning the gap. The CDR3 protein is CASSLVGVRTQPRDTIYF. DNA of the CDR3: TGTGCCAGCAGCTTGGTGGGGGTTCGGACACAACCGAGGGACACCATATATTTT.

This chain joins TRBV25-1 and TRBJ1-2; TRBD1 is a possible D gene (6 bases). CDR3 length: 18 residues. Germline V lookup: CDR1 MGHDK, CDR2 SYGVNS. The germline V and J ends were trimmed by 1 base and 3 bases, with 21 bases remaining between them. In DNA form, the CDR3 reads TGTGCCAGCAGTGAATCGGGGGGTAACAGGGCCGGGTACTATGGCTACACCTTC. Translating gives CASSESGGNRAGYYGYTF.

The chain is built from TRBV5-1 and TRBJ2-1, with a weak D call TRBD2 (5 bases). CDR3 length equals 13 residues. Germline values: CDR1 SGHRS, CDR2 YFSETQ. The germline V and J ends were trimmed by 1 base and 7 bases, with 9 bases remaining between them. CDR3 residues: CASSLTTTNEQFF. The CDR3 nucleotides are TGCGCCAGCAGCTTGACGACTACGAATGAGCAGTTCTTC.

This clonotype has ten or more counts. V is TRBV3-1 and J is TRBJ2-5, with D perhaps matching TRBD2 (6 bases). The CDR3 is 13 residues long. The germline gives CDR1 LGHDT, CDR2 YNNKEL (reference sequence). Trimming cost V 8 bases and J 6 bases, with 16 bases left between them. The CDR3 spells CASDRPGVKTQYF. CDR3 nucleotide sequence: TGTGCCAGCGATCGACCGGGGGTGAAGACCCAGTACTTC.

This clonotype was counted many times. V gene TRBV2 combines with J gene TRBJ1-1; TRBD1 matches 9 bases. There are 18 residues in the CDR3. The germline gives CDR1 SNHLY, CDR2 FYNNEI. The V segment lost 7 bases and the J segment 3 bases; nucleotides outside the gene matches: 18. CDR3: CASTGKRQGELYYTEAFF. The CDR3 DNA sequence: TGTGCCAGCACTGGAAAGCGACAGGGGGAATTATACTACACTGAAGCTTTCTTT.

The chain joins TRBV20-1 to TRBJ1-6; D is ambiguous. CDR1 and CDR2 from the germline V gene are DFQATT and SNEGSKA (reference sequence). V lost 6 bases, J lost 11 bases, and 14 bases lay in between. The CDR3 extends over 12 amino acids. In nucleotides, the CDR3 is TGCAGTGCCACCGACGGCATTGCACCCCTCCACTTT. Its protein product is CSATDGIAPLHF.

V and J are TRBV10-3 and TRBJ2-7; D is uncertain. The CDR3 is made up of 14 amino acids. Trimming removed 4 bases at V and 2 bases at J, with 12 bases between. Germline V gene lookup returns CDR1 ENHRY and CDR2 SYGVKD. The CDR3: CAISASDRTYEQYF. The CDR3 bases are TGTGCCATCAGTGCTTCGGACCGGACCTACGAGCAGTACTTC.

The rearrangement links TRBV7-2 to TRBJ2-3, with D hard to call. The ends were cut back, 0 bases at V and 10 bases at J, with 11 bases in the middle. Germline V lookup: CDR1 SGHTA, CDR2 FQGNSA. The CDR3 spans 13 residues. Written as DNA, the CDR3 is TGTGCCAGCAGCTTAGCGCGTGGGTCAGCGCAGTATTTT. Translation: CASSLARGSAQYF.

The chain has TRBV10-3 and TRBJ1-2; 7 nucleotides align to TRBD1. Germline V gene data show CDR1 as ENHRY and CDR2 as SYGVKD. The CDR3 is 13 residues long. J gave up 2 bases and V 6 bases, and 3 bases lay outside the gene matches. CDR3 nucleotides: TGTGCCATCAGGGGGACAGAGAACTATGGCTACACCTTC. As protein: CAIRGTENYGYTF.

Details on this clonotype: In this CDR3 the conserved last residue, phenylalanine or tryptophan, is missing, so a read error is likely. This chain's CDR3 is CAISGQGVRYTEAFS. CDR3 nucleotides: TGTGCCATCAGTGGACAGGGGGTAAGGTACACTGAAGCTTTCTCT. The chain has TRBV10-3 and TRBJ1-1; 9 bases fit TRBD1. CDR1 is ENHRY, CDR2 SYGVKD, per germline. CDR3 length: 15 residues. The J segment lost 3 bases and the V segment lost 4 bases, leaving 6 bases of the junction unmatched.

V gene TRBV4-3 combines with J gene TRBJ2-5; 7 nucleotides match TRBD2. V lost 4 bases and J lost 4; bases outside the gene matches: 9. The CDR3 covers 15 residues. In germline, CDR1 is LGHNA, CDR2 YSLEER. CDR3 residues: CASSLRPAGTETQYF. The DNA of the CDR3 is TGCGCCAGCAGCCTGAGGCCAGCGGGGACAGAGACCCAGTACTTC.

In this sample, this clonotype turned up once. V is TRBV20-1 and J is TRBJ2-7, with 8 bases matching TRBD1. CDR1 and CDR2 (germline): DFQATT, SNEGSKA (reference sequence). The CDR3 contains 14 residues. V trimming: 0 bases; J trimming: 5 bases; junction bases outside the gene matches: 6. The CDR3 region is CSARDRDRGHEQYF. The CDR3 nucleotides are TGCAGTGCTAGAGATCGCGACAGGGGTCACGAGCAGTACTTC.

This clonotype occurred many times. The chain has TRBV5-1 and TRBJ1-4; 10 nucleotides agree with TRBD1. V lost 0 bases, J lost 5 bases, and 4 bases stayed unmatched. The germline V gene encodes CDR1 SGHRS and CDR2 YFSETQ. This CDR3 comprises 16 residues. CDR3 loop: CASSLGQGARNEKLFF. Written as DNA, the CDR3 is TGCGCCAGCAGCTTGGGACAGGGGGCGAGAAATGAAAAACTGTTTTTT.

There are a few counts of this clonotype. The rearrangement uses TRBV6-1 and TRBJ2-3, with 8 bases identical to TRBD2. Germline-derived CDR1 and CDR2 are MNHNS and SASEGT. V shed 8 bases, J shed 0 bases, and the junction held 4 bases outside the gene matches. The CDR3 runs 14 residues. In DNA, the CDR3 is TGTGCCAGCTGCCGGACTAGCAGCACAGATACGCAGTATTTT. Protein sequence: CASCRTSSTDTQYF.

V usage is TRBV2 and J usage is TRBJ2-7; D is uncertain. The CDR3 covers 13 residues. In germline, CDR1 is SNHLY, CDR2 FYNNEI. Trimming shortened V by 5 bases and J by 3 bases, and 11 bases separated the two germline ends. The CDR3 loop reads CASSSGPNYEQYF. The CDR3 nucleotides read TGTGCCAGCAGTTCCGGGCCGAACTACGAGCAGTACTTC.

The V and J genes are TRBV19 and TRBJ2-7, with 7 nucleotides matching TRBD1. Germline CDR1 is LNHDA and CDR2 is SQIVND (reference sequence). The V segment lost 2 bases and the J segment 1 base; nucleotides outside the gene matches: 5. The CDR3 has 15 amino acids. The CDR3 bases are TGTGCCAGTAGTATATCCGGACAGGTATCCTACGAGCAGTACTTC. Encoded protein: CASSISGQVSYEQYF.

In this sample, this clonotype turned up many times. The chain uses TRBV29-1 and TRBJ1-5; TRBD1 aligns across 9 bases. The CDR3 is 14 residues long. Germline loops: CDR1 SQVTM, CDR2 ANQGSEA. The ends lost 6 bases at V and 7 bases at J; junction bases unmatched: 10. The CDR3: CSVRDRDPTQPQHF. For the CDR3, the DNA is TGCAGCGTCCGGGACAGGGATCCAACACAGCCCCAGCATTTT.

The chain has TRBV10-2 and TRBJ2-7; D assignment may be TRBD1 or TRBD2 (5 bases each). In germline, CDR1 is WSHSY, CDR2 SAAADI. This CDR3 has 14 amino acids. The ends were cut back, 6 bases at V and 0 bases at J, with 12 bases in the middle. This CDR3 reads CASRWDGSSYEQYF. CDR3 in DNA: TGCGCCAGCAGGTGGGACGGTAGCTCCTACGAGCAGTACTTC.

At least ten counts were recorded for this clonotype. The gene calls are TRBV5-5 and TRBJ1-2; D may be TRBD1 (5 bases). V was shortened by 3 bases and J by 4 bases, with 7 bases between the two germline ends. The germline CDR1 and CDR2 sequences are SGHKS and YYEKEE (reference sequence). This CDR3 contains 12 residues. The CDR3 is CASSWDGYGYTF. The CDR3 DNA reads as TGTGCCAGCAGCTGGGACGGCTATGGCTACACCTTC.